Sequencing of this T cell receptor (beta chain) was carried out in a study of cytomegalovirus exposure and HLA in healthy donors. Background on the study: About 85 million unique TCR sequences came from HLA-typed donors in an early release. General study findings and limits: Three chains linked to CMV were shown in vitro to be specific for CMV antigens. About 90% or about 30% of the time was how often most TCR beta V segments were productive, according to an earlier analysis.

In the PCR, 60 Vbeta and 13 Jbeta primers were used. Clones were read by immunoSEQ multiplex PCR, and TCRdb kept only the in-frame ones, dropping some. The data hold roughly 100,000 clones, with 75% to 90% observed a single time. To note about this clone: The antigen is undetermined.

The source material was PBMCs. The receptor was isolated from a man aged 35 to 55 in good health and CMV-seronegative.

CDR3 protein: CASGTFSSYEQYF. CDR3 DNA sequence: TGTGCCAGCGGGACTTTCAGCTCCTACGAGCAGTACTTC. The V gene is TRBV27, the J gene TRBJ2-7; TRBD2 might be the D (6 bases). Germline CDR1 is MNHEY and CDR2 is SMNVEV (reference sequence). The CDR3 covers 13 residues. V gave up 8 bases and J gave up 0 bases, with 11 bases separating them.